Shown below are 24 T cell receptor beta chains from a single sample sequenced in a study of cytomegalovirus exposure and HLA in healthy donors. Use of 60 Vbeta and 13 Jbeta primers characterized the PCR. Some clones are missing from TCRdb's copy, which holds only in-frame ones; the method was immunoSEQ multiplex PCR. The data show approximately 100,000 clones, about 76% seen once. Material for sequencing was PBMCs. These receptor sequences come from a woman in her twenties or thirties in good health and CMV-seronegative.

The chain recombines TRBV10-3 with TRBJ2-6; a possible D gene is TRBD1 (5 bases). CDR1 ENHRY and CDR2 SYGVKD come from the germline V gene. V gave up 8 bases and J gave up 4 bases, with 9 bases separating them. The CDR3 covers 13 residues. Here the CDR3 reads CAISQGGANVLTF. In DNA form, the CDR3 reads TGTGCCATCTCCCAGGGAGGGGCCAACGTCCTGACTTTC.

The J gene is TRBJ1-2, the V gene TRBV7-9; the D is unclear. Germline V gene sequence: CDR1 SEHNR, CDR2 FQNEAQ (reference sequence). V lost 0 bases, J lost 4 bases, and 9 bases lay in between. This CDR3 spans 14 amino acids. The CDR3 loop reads CASSLAPGIYGYTF. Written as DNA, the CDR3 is TGTGCCAGCAGCTTAGCTCCGGGAATCTATGGCTACACCTTC.

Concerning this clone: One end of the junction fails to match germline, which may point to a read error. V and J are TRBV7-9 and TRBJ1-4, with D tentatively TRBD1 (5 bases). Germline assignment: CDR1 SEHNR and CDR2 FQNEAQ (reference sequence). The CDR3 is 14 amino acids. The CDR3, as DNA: TGTTCCAGCAGCTCCCGACAGAGTAATGAAAAACTGTTTTTT. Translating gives CSSSSRQSNEKLFF. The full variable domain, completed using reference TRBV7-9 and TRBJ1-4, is DTGVSQNPRHKITKRGQNVTFRCDPISEHNRLYWYRQTLGQGPEFLTYFQNEAQLEKSRLLSDRFSAERPKGSFSTLEIQRTEQGDSAMYLCSSSSRQSNEKLFFGSGTQLSVL.

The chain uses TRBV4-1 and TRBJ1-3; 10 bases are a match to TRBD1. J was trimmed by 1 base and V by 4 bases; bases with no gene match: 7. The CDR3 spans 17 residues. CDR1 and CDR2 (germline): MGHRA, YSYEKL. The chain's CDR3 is CASSPQPGQGSGNTIYF. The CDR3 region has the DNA TGCGCCAGCAGCCCCCAACCGGGACAGGGGTCTGGAAACACCATATATTTT.

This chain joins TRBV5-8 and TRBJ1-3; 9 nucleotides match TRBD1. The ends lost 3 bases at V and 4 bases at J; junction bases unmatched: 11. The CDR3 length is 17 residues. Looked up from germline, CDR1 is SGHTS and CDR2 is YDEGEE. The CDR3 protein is CASSSRSTGGSGNTIYF. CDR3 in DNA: TGTGCCAGCAGCTCTAGGAGCACAGGGGGCTCGGGAAACACCATATATTTT.

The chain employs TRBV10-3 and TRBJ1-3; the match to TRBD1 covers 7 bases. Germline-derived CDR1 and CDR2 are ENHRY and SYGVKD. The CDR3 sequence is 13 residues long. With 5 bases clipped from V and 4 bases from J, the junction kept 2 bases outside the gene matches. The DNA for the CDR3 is TGTGCCATCAGTCCGGGACAGGGAAACACCATATATTTT. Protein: CAISPGQGNTIYF.

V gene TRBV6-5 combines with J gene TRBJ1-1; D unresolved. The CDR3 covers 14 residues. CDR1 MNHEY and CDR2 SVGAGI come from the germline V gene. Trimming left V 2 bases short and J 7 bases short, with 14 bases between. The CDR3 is CASSYSLGGGEAFF. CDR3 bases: TGTGCCAGCAGTTACAGCCTCGGTGGTGGTGAAGCTTTCTTT.

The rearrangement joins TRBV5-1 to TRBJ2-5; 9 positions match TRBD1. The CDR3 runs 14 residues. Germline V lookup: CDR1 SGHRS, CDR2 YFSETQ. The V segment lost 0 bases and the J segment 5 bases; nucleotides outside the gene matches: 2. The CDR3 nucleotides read TGCGCCAGCAGCTTGGACAGGGGGCAGGAGACCCAGTACTTC. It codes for CASSLDRGQETQYF.

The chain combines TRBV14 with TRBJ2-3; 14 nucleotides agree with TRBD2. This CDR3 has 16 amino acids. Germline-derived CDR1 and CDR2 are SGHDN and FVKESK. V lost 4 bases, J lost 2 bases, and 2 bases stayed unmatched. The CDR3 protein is CASSPGLAGDTDTQYF. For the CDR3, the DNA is TGTGCCAGCAGCCCGGGACTAGCGGGAGACACAGATACGCAGTATTTT. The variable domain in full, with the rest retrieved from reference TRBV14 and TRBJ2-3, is EAGVTQFPSHSVIEKGQTVTLRCDPISGHDNLYWYRRVMGKEIKFLLHFVKESKQDESGMPNNRFLAERTGGTYSTLKVQPAELEDSGVYFCASSPGLAGDTDTQYFGPGTRLTVL.

The CDR3 coding sequence is TGTGCCAGCAGCTTAATCAGGGTATTGAACATTCAGTACTTC. This encodes CASSLIRVLNIQYF. The chain carries TRBV7-3 and TRBJ2-4, with D possibly matching TRBD1 (5 bases). Germline V gene lookup returns CDR1 SGHTA and CDR2 FQGTGA. The CDR3 contains 14 residues. The germline V and J ends were trimmed by 1 base and 7 bases, with 11 bases remaining between them.

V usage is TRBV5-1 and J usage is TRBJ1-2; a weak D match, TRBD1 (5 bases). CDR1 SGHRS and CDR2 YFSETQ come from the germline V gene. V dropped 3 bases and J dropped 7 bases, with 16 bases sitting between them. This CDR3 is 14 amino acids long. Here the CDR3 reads CASSSTQGISGYTF. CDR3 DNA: TGCGCCAGCAGCTCCACGCAGGGTATCAGTGGCTACACCTTC. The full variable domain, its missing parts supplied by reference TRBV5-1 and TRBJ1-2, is KAGVTQTPRYLIKTRGQQVTLSCSPISGHRSVSWYQQTPGQGLQFLFEYFSETQRNKGNFPGRFSGRQFSNSRSEMNVSTLELGDSALYLCASSSTQGISGYTFGSGTRLTVV.

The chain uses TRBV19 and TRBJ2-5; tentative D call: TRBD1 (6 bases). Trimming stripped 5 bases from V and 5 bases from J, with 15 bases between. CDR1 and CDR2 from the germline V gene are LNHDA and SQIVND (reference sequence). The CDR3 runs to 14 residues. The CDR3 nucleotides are TGTGCCAGTAGTCGTTACAGGGATACTGAGACCCAGTACTTC. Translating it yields CASSRYRDTETQYF.

CDR3 region: CASTTSEPGELFF. The CDR3 DNA is TGTGCCAGCACGACTAGCGAACCCGGGGAGCTGTTTTTT. The J gene is TRBJ2-2, the V gene TRBV2; 8 bases line up with TRBD2. The V gene's germline CDR1 is SNHLY and CDR2 FYNNEI. CDR3 length: 13 amino acids. V gave up 7 bases and J gave up 6 bases; unmatched junction bases: 4. The variable domain in full, with the rest retrieved from reference TRBV2 and TRBJ2-2, is EPEVTQTPSHQVTQMGQEVILRCVPISNHLYFYWYRQILGQKVEFLVSFYNNEISEKSEIFDDQFSVERPDGSNFTLKIRSTKLEDSAMYFCASTTSEPGELFFGEGSRLTVL.

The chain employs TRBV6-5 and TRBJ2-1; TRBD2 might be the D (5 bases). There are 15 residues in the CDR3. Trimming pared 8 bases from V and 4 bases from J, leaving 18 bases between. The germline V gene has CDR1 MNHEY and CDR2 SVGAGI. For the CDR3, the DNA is TGTGCCAGCTCCCGCGGGTTGGGGATATACAATGAGCAGTTCTTC. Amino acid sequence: CASSRGLGIYNEQFF.

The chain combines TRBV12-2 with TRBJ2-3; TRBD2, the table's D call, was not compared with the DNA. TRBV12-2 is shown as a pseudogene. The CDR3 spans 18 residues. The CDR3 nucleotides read TGTGCAAGTCGCTCCCGGCTTGATAGCCCCGGCGCGTCAGATACGCAGTATTTT. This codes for CASRSRLDSPGASDTQYF.

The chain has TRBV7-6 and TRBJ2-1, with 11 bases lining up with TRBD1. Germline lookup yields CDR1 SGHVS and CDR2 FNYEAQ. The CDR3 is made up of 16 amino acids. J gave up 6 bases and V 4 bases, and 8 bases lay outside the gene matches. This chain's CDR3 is CASSSPRDRGGNEQFF. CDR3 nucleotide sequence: TGTGCCAGCAGCTCTCCCCGGGACAGGGGGGGCAATGAGCAGTTCTTC.

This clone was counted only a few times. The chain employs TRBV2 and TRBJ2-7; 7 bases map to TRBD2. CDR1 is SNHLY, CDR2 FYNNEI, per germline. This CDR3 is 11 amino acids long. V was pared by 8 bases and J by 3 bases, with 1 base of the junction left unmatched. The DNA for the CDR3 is TGTGCCAGCCGGGAGGTCTACGAGCAGTACTTC. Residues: CASREVYEQYF.

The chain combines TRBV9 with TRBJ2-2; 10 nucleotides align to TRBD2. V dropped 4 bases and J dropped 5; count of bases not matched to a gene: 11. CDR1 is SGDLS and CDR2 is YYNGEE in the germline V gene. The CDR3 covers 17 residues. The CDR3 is CASSTSSSGRGTGELFF. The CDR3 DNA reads TGTGCCAGCAGCACCAGCTCTAGCGGGAGAGGGACCGGGGAGCTGTTTTTT.

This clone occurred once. CDR3 in amino acids: CASSEGQGNTIYF. The CDR3 DNA sequence: TGTGCCAGCAGTGAAGGGCAGGGGAACACCATATATTTT. This chain joins TRBV6-1 and TRBJ1-3; D is possibly TRBD1 (6 bases). Germline CDR1 is MNHNS and CDR2 is SASEGT. V shed 1 base and J shed 7 bases, with 8 bases lying between them. The CDR3 consists of 13 residues.

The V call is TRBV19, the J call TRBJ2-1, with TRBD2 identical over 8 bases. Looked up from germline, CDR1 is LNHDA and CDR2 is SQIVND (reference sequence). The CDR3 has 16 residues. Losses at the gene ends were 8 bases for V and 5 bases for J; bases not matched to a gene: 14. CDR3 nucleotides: TGTGCCAGTCGCTGGGCCTTTAGCGGGACCGACAATGAGCAGTTCTTC. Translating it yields CASRWAFSGTDNEQFF.

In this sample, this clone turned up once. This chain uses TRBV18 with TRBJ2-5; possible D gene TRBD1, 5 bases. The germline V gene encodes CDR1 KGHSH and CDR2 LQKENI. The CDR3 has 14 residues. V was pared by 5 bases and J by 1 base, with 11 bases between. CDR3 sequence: CASSTDRIQETQYF. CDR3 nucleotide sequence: TGTGCCAGCTCAACAGACAGAATCCAAGAGACCCAGTACTTC.

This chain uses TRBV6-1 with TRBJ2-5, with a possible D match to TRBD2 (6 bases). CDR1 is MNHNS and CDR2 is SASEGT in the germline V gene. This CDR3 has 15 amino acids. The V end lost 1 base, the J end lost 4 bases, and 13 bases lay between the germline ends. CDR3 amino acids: CASSEGGVVAETQYF. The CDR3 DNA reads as TGTGCCAGCAGTGAAGGGGGGGTAGTAGCAGAGACCCAGTACTTC.

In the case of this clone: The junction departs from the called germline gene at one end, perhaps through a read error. CDR3 sequence (DNA): TGTGCTAGCAGGGCTAGCGGCACCGGGGAGCTGTTTTTT. Encoded protein: CASRASGTGELFF. The rearrangement links TRBV7-7 to TRBJ2-2; 7 bases are shared with TRBD2. The CDR3 totals 13 residues. CDR1 and CDR2 (germline): SSHAT, FNYEAQ (reference sequence).

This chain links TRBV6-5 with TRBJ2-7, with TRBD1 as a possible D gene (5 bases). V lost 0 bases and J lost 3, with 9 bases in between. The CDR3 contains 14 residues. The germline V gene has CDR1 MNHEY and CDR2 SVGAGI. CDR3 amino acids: CASSYSRRGYEQYF. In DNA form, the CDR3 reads TGTGCCAGCAGTTACTCGAGAAGGGGCTACGAGCAGTACTTC.